This T cell receptor (beta chain) was identified during a study of cytotoxic CD8 clonotypes in ibrutinib-treated CLL. At the level of the study: Researchers reported 11 relapsed/refractory and roughly 14 treatment-naive patients, 17 to 18 of them IGHV unmutated.

General study points: Against age-matched healthy donors, baseline clonality ran higher and tracked circulating CD8+ T-cell counts.

Concerning this clone: Its target is unknown.

Sequencing was performed with immunoSEQ multiplex PCR; in TCRdb, only in-frame clones are kept and a portion is missing. This table has about 160,000 clones, over 65% appearing once. This sequence originates from a human donor with chronic lymphocytic leukemia. Material: PBMCs, obtained after 12 months of ibrutinib treatment.

CDR3 in DNA: TGCGCCAGCAGCCAAGATAGGTTGCGGGAGAGGACAGATACGCAGTATTTT. Residues: CASSQDRLRERTDTQYF. The V call is TRBV4-1, the J call TRBJ2-3; 7 nucleotides agree with TRBD2. Per the germline V gene, CDR1 is MGHRA and CDR2 is YSYEKL. Trimming took 0 bases from V and 3 from J; bases not matched to a gene: 9. The length of the CDR3 is 17 residues.